This T cell receptor (beta chain) is drawn from a study of T cell responses to AZD1222 COVID-19 vaccine. Findings of the study overall: After the peak T cell response, and only then, were repertoires sampled.

V lost 1 base, J lost 4 bases, and 7 bases lay in between. The CDR3 length is 13 residues. In germline, CDR1 is SGHTA, CDR2 FQGTGA. As to this clone: Its specificity is not known.

Profiling relied on immunoSEQ multiplex PCR, and the TCRdb table lists in-frame clones only, not all of them. The table shows 110,000 or so clones, with about 87% occurring only once. The material was peripheral blood, obtained 28 days after the second AZD1222 dose. This chain uses TRBV7-3 with TRBJ1-1; D uncertain. This TCR was recovered from an adult who received the AZD1222 COVID-19 vaccine. The CDR3 region has the DNA TGTGCCAGCAGCTTAAGCCGGAGCACTGAAGCTTTCTTT. Translation: CASSLSRSTEAFF.